The rows below give T cell receptor beta chains drawn from one sample of a study of PD-1 blockade in classical Hodgkin lymphoma. Here immunoSEQ multiplex PCR was the method, and the copy in TCRdb shows in-frame clones only, minus some. The sample lists about 37,000 clones, less than 85% occurring once. The material sequenced was peripheral blood mononuclear cells (PBMCs), taken before the second cycle of nivolumab. These receptors originate from a human donor with classical Hodgkin lymphoma. Both conserved end residues are trimmed from each CDR3. A D gene is named only where the DNA matches it firmly.

TRBV5-1 TRBD2 ASSFSGGPTGEQY
TRBV2 NA ASRSNAGRGGTDTQY
TRBV28 NA ASSPGPKADTQY
TRBV5-4 NA ASSLAGGGIYEQY
TRBV5-5 TRBD2 ASSPRTSGYTGELF
TRBV7-2 TRBD1 ASSFLTGDYGYT
TRBV7-2 NA ASSLPGEDEKLF
TRBV5-1 NA ASSPEWGPIQETQY
TRBV2 NA ASTLGGEGYT
TRBV6-5 TRBD1 ASSFLPGQGSYEQY
TRBV4-3 NA ASSEYGGLRGNEQF
TRBV19 NA ASSIGGVNEKLF
TRBV5-6 TRBD1 ASSYDRAYGYT
TRBV10-3 NA AILVQETQY
TRBV9 NA ASSSTRGLANEKLF
TRBV7-2 NA ASSLAGRQETQY
TRBV5-5 TRBD1 ASSRDSDPNQPQH
TRBV2 NA ASSRAPETQY
TRBV6-1 NA ASGGGVYGYT
TRBV6-1 NA ASRDPSRGYT
TRBV4-3 NA ASSQVVSYEQY
TRBV6-5 NA ASSYSGRGYGYT